Sequencing of this T cell receptor beta chain was carried out in a study of T cell responses to AZD1222 COVID-19 vaccine. Per germline, CDR1 SGHDT and CDR2 YYEEEE. V shed 5 bases, J shed 4 bases, and the junction held 9 bases outside the gene matches. The CDR3 spans 15 residues. Sequencing used immunoSEQ multiplex PCR; TCRdb keeps in-frame clones, though not all of them. The sample has 55,000 to 90,000 clones; less than 90% are singletons. The genes are TRBV5-6 and TRBJ1-2, with 9 bases matching TRBD1. The starting material was peripheral blood, obtained on day 0 of AZD1222 vaccination. The sequence was collected from an adult in good health. This CDR3 reads CASRQYRGRSYGYTF. CDR3 DNA sequence: TGTGCCAGCAGACAGTACAGGGGGCGAAGCTATGGCTACACCTTC.